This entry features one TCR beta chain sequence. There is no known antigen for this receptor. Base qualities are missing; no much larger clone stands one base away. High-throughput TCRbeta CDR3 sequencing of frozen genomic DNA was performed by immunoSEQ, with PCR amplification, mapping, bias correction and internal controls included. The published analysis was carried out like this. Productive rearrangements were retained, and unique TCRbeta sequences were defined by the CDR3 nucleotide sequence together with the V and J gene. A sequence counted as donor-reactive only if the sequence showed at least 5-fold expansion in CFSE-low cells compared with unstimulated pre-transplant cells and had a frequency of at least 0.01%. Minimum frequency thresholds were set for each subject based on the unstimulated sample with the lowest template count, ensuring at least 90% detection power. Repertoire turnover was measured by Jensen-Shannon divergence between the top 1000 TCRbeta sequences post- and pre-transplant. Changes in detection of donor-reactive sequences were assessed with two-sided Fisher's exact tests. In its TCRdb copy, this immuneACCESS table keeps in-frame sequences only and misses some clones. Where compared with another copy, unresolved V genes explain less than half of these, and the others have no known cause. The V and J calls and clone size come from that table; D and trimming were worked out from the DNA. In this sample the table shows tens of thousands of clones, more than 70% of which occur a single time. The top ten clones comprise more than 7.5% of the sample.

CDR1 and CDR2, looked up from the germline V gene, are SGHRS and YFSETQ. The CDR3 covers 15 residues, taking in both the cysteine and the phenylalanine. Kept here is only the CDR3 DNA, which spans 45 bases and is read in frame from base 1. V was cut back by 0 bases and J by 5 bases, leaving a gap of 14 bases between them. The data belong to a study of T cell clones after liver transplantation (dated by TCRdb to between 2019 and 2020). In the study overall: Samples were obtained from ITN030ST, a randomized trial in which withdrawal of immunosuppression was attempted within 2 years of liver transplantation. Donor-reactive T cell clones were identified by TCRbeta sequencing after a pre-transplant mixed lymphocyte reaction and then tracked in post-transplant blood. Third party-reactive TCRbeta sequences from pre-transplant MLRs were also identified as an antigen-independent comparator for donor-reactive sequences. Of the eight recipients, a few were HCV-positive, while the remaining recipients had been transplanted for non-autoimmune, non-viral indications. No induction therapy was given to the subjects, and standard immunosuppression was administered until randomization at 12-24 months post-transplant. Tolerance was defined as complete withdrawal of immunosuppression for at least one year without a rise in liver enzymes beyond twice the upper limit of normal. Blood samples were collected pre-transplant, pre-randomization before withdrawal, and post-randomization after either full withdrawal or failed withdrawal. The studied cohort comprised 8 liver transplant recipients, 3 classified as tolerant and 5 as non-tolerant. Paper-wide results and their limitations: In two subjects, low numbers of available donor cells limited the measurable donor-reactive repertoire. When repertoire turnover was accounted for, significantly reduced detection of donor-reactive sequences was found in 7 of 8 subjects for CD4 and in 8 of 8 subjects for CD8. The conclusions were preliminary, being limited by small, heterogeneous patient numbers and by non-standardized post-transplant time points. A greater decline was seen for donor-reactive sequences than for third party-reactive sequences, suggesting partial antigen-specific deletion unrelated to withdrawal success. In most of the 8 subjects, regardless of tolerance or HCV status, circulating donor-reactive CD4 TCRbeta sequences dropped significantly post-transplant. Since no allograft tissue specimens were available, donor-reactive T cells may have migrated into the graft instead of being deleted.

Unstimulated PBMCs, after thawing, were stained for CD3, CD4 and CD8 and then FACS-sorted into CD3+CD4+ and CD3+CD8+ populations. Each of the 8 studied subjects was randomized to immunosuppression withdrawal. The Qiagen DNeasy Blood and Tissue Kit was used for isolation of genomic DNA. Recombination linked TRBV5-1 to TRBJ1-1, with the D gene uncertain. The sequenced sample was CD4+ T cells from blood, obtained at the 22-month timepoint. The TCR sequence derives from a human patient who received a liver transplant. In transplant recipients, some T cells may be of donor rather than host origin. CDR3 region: CASSLGVSRETEAFF. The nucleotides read TGCGCCAGCAGCTTGGGGGTCTCTCGAGAGACTGAAGCTTTCTTT.